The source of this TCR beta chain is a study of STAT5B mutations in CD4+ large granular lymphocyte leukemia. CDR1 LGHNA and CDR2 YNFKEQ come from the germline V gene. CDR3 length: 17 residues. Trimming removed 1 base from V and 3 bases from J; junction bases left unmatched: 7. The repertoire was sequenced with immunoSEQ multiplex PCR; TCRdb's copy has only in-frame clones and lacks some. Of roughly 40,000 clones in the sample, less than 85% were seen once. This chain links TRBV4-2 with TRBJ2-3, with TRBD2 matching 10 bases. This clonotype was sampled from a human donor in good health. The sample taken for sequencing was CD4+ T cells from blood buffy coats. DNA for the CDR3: TGTGCCAGCAGCCAAGCACTTAGAGCGGGAGGGACAGATACGCAGTATTTT. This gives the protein CASSQALRAGGTDTQYF.